This entry is about one T cell receptor beta chain. Its antigen is currently unknown. This record comes from a study of shared clonotypes between healthy human individuals. About the research overall: Three plates were used per donor for CD4 naive, three for CD4 memory, two for CD8 naive and one for CD8 memory. General study points: Around 5.4% of naive CD4 clonotypes were common to four donors. The researchers took only blood, and tissue repertoires probably look different.

Several immunoSEQ plates received, in even portions, the genomic DNA of each subset. Using immunoSEQ multiplex PCR, the repertoire was profiled, and TCRdb retains in-frame clones only, with some absent. The data contain millions of clones, 85% to 95% of them singletons. V was cut by 6 bases and J by 4 bases, with 16 bases left in between. The CDR3 extends over 15 amino acids. Germline CDR1 and CDR2: ENHRY and SYGVKD. The source is a man younger than 35 in good health. The sample was naive CD4+ T cells sorted from blood. Subset in this sample: CD45RA+ positively selected. The chain is built from TRBV10-3 and TRBJ1-3; no reliable D call. The CDR3 loop reads CAISPDQRSGNTIYF. The CDR3 DNA reads as TGTGCCATCAGCCCCGATCAGAGATCGGGAAACACCATATATTTT.